These 3 T cell receptor beta chains were all obtained from the same sample, sequenced in a study of T cells in Graves' hyperthyroidism and ophthalmopathy. It was RNA transcripts that yielded the amplified TCR beta CDR3 regions. During a first-round RT-PCR of the TCR CDR3, the HTBI primer set was used. Each CDR3 protein is one row after TCRdb ran MiXCR on the multiplex PCR reads. The table records about 420,000 distinct CDR3 sequences, more than 15% of them present only once. The sample was blood. These receptors were taken from a woman younger than 30 with Graves' hyperthyroidism.

This clonotype was observed many times. This chain joins TRBV6-1 and TRBJ2-3, with a tentative D call TRBD2 (7 bases). Deletions cut 1 base from V and 4 bases from J, with 12 bases between. Germline CDR1 and CDR2: MNHNS and SASEGT. This CDR3 region has 15 residues. In DNA, the CDR3 is TGTGCCAGCAGTGAAGTGGGGGGGGGGCCAGATACGCAGTATTTT. Translating it yields CASSEVGGGPDTQYF.

This clonotype was counted many times. The chain combines TRBV5-1 with TRBJ2-2; possible D gene TRBD2, 6 bases. This CDR3 is 13 amino acids long. Trimming left V 5 bases short and J 3 bases short, with 8 bases between. Germline V gives CDR1 SGHRS, CDR2 YFSETQ. CDR3 amino acids: CASRRDYTGELFF. CDR3 DNA: TGCGCCAGCAGACGGGACTACACCGGGGAGCTGTTTTTT. Drawing the rest from reference TRBV5-1 and TRBJ2-2, the complete variable domain is KAGVTQTPRYLIKTRGQQVTLSCSPISGHRSVSWYQQTPGQGLQFLFEYFSETQRNKGNFPGRFSGRQFSNSRSEMNVSTLELGDSALYLCASRRDYTGELFFGEGSRLTVL.

This clonotype was picked up a small number of times. The chain has TRBV27 and TRBJ1-4, with 9 bases identical to TRBD1. The length of the CDR3 is 15 residues. Germline values: CDR1 MNHEY, CDR2 SMNVEV (reference sequence). V was clipped by 4 bases and J by 5 bases; unmatched bases: 5. The CDR3 spells CASSSLTGGNEKLFF. CDR3 bases: TGTGCCAGCAGTTCTTTGACAGGGGGGAATGAAAAACTGTTTTTT.